This T cell receptor beta chain derives from a study of T cell responses to AZD1222 COVID-19 vaccine. General study results and limits: Distributed over spike, vaccine-associated CD4 TCRs predominated at 160-218 and 743-854.

Pooling was applied to second doses at about 4 or about 12 weeks. In the case of this clone: Its antigen is currently unknown.

The CDR3 is 15 residues long. The germline V and J ends were trimmed by 4 bases and 0 bases, with 11 bases remaining between them. The germline V gene encodes CDR1 SGDLS and CDR2 YYNGEE. Only in-frame clones appear in the TCRdb table, and some are missing; sequencing was by immunoSEQ multiplex PCR. The sample lists 150,000 to 180,000 clones, 90% to 95% occurring once. This sequence joins TRBV9 and TRBJ2-1; TRBD2 might be the D (6 bases). This TCR was recovered from an adult who received the AZD1222 COVID-19 vaccine. Sequenced material: peripheral blood, taken 28 days after the second AZD1222 dose. The CDR3 sequence is CASSQEGSSYNEQFF. CDR3 DNA sequence: TGTGCCAGCAGCCAGGAGGGAAGCTCCTACAATGAGCAGTTCTTC.